The following is a T cell receptor (beta chain) sequence with its context. TCRdb's copy holds only in-frame clones and misses some; the assay was immunoSEQ multiplex PCR. Among over 250,000 clones, approximately 90% were seen once, and the ten largest hold 4%. The data belong to a study of blood T cell repertoires in COVID-19. About the research overall: The United States, Italy and Spain provided the acute and convalescent COVID-19 samples. From T cells, B-cell-depleted T cells, or PBMCs came the material, which was cDNA or gDNA.

The germline CDR1 and CDR2 sequences are SGHRS and YFSETQ. This CDR3 comprises 16 residues. The V gene lost 0 bases and the J gene lost 0 bases, with 10 bases spanning the gap. The receptor was isolated from a man in his fifties or sixties who had recovered from COVID-19. J is TRBJ1-3 and V is TRBV5-1, with D uncertain. Sequenced material: peripheral blood. The CDR3 nucleotides are TGCGCCAGCAGCTTGGCCTTAGTGTCCTCTGGAAACACCATATATTTT. Residues: CASSLALVSSGNTIYF.